This T cell receptor (beta chain) was retrieved from a study of shared clonotypes between healthy human individuals. Study findings and constraints: Richness estimates generally favored naive over memory subsets. Only blood was sampled; tissue repertoires likely differ.

This clone was observed a single time. Antigen: not known. Data came from immunoSEQ multiplex PCR; TCRdb stores just in-frame clones and leaves some out. The sample carries 1,400,000 or so clones, approximately 98.5% recorded once. Germline V gives CDR1 MNHNS, CDR2 SASEGT. V lost 5 bases and J lost 5, with 16 bases in between. This CDR3 is 15 amino acids long. Input material: naive CD4+ T cells sorted from blood. Subset noted: CD45RA+ positively selected. This sequence joins TRBV6-1 and TRBJ2-1; tentatively, D is TRBD1 (6 bases). This sequence originates from a young man in good health. In DNA form, the CDR3 reads TGTGCCAGCAGTCCTCAAGCGGCAGGGGACAATGAGCAGTTCTTC. Its protein product is CASSPQAAGDNEQFF.